Below are 27 T cell receptor beta chains sequenced from a single sample in a study of STAT3 mutations in large granular lymphocyte leukemia. No antigen is known for these receptors. Only in-frame clones appear in the TCRdb table, and some are missing; sequencing was by immunoSEQ multiplex PCR. The repertoire holds over 200 clones, with roughly three fifths as singletons. Study-wide points: In T-cell large granular lymphocyte leukemia, about half of patients showed multiple immunodominant subclonotypes.

Source material: peripheral blood mononuclear cells. The origin of the receptors is a woman aged 45 to 65 with T-cell large granular lymphocyte leukemia. Some clones in this sample may be carry-over from other donors' samples.

V is TRBV27 and J is TRBJ1-3; 8 nucleotides match TRBD1. V lost 5 bases and J lost 4; bases outside the gene matches: 7. The CDR3 covers 15 residues. Germline V gene sequence: CDR1 MNHEY, CDR2 SMNVEV (reference sequence). The chain's CDR3 is CASSVTGVPGNTIYF. In nucleotides, the CDR3 is TGTGCCAGCAGTGTGACAGGGGTCCCCGGAAACACCATATATTTT.

The V call is TRBV30, the J call TRBJ1-5, with 10 bases identical to TRBD1. The CDR3 spans 13 residues. V lost 4 bases, J lost 6 bases, and 3 bases stayed unmatched. The germline gives CDR1 GTSNPN, CDR2 SVGIG (reference sequence). The CDR3 region has the DNA TGTGCCTGGAACCGACAGGGGGCTCAGCCCCAGCATTTT. Encoded protein: CAWNRQGAQPQHF.

Only a few counts were recorded for this clone. V usage is TRBV30 and J usage is TRBJ2-3; D gene ambiguous. This CDR3 region has 13 residues. With 1 base removed from V and 1 base from J, the gap between germline ends came to 6 bases. Germline V gene data show CDR1 as GTSNPN and CDR2 as SVGIG (reference sequence). In DNA form, the CDR3 reads TGTGCCTGGAGTGCACCTGGCACAGATACGCAGTATTTT. Amino acids: CAWSAPGTDTQYF.

This sequence joins TRBV29-1 and TRBJ1-2; D remains ambiguous. CDR3 length equals 13 residues. V was clipped by 6 bases and J by 3 bases, with 14 bases between them. Germline assignment: CDR1 SQVTM and CDR2 ANQGSEA. The CDR3 DNA sequence: TGCAGCGTCCCTGGAGAGGTTTACTATGGCTACACCTTC. It encodes CSVPGEVYYGYTF. Drawing the rest from reference TRBV29-1 and TRBJ1-2, the complete variable domain is SAVISQKPSRDICQRGTSLTIQCQVDSQVTMMFWYRQQPGQSLTLIATANQGSEATYESGFVIDKFPISRPNLTFSTLTVSNMSPEDSSIYLCSVPGEVYYGYTFGSGTRLTVV.

This clone was seen just once. The CDR3 DNA reads TGTGCCAGCAGCTCGGACTATACCTACAATGAGCAGTTCTTC. Its translation is CASSSDYTYNEQFF. The chain is built from TRBV7-2 and TRBJ2-1, with D tentatively TRBD2 (6 bases). In germline, CDR1 is SGHTA, CDR2 FQGNSA. CDR3 length: 14 residues. Trimming took off 4 bases at V and 2 bases at J, with 9 bases between the two ends.

V and J are TRBV18 and TRBJ2-7; 9 nucleotides align to TRBD1. This CDR3 spans 15 amino acids. Germline CDR1 KGHSH, CDR2 LQKENI. With 2 bases clipped from V and 0 bases from J, the junction kept 2 bases outside the gene matches. The CDR3: CASSPGTGSSYEQYF. As DNA, the CDR3 is TGTGCCAGCTCACCAGGGACAGGGAGCTCCTACGAGCAGTACTTC. Full variable domain (missing parts from reference TRBV18 and TRBJ2-7): NAGVMQNPRHLVRRRGQEARLRCSPMKGHSHVYWYRQLPEEGLKFMVYLQKENIIDESGMPKERFSAEFPKEGPSILRIQQVVRGDSAAYFCASSPGTGSSYEQYFGPGTRLTVT.

V and J are TRBV7-9 and TRBJ1-3; maybe TRBD1 (5 bases). V was pared by 1 base and J by 2 bases, with 9 bases between. The CDR3 consists of 15 residues. Germline CDR1 reads SEHNR; CDR2 reads FQNEAQ (reference sequence). The CDR3 DNA reads TGTGCCAGCAGCTTAGGGGCAGGGACTGGAAACACCATATATTTT. Translation: CASSLGAGTGNTIYF.

This clone was seen a handful of times. This chain links TRBV2 with TRBJ1-6; the D is unclear. The ends were cut back, 4 bases at V and 0 bases at J, with 10 bases in the middle. This CDR3 has 16 residues. Per germline, CDR1 SNHLY and CDR2 FYNNEI. The CDR3 region has the DNA TGTGCCAGCAGTGCCCGTAGGAGCTCCTATAATTCACCCCTCCACTTT. This translates into CASSARRSSYNSPLHF.

The V call is TRBV18, the J call TRBJ2-5, with D maybe TRBD1 (5 bases). The CDR3 length is 15 residues. Germline loops: CDR1 KGHSH, CDR2 LQKENI. Trimming pared 3 bases from V and 2 bases from J, leaving 13 bases between. The chain's CDR3 is CASSPRPGIQETQYF. The CDR3 DNA follows: TGTGCCAGCTCACCCCGTCCAGGGATTCAAGAGACCCAGTACTTC.

The CDR3 loop reads CASSLTGPRGGEQYF. The CDR3 region has the DNA TGCGCCAGCAGCCTAACCGGGCCTAGAGGGGGCGAGCAGTACTTC. The chain carries TRBV5-1 and TRBJ2-7, with TRBD1 as a possible D gene (6 bases). The V and J ends lost 4 bases and 6 bases respectively, with 20 bases between them. CDR3 length equals 15 residues. From germline, CDR1 is SGHRS and CDR2 YFSETQ.

The sample holds a few counts of this clone. The genes are TRBV29-1 and TRBJ1-2, with D unclear. The germline gives CDR1 SQVTM, CDR2 ANQGSEA. CDR3 size: 12 residues. V lost 4 bases and J lost 6, with 12 bases in between. The CDR3, as DNA: TGCAGCGTTGTAAGGGTCTACGATGGCTACACCTTC. Translation: CSVVRVYDGYTF.

The chain uses TRBV5-4 and TRBJ2-7; 11 bases are a match to TRBD1. The CDR3 extends over 17 amino acids. Germline V gene sequence: CDR1 SGHNT, CDR2 YYREEE (reference sequence). Trimming cost V 3 bases and J 4 bases; bases outside gene matches: 12. Here the CDR3 DNA reads TGTGCCAGCAGCTCCACCAACTCTGGACAGGGGGCTTACGAGCAGTACTTC. The encoded protein is CASSSTNSGQGAYEQYF.

The V call is TRBV5-1, the J call TRBJ1-2, with D maybe TRBD1 (5 bases). Trimming cost V 0 bases and J 2 bases, with 14 bases left between them. Germline assignment: CDR1 SGHRS and CDR2 YFSETQ. CDR3 size: 16 residues. The CDR3 nucleotides are TGCGCCAGCAGCTTGGATGGAGGGGTCTCGAACTATGGCTACACCTTC. Amino acid sequence: CASSLDGGVSNYGYTF. Full variable domain (missing parts from reference TRBV5-1 and TRBJ1-2): KAGVTQTPRYLIKTRGQQVTLSCSPISGHRSVSWYQQTPGQGLQFLFEYFSETQRNKGNFPGRFSGRQFSNSRSEMNVSTLELGDSALYLCASSLDGGVSNYGYTFGSGTRLTVV.

The J gene is TRBJ2-1, the V gene TRBV30; D is possibly TRBD1 or TRBD2 (5 bases each). From germline, CDR1 is GTSNPN and CDR2 SVGIG (reference sequence). The CDR3 has 8 residues. The CDR3 DNA follows: TGTGAGGGGACCCCTGAATTCTTC. It yields the protein CEGTPEFF.

In nucleotides, the CDR3 is TGTGCCAGCAGCTTAAACCCCACCTACGAGCAGTACTTC. Amino acid sequence: CASSLNPTYEQYF. The V gene is TRBV13, the J gene TRBJ2-7; D not certain. V was cut by 2 bases and J by 2 bases, with 7 bases left in between. The CDR3 is 13 residues long. Germline-derived CDR1 and CDR2 are PRHDT and FYEKMQ (reference sequence).

The CDR3 sequence: CAITSLTGVEGGYTF. The CDR3 nucleotides read TGTGCCATCACCTCCTTGACGGGGGTTGAAGGTGGCTACACCTTC. The rearrangement links TRBV10-3 to TRBJ1-2, with TRBD1 as a possible D gene (5 bases). The germline CDR1 and CDR2 sequences are ENHRY and SYGVKD. This CDR3 contains 15 residues. V was clipped by 7 bases and J by 7 bases, with 22 bases between them.

This sequence joins TRBV29-1 and TRBJ2-6; perhaps TRBD1 as D (5 bases). With 6 bases removed from V and 2 bases from J, the gap between germline ends came to 11 bases. The CDR3 consists of 14 residues. CDR1 SQVTM and CDR2 ANQGSEA come from the germline V gene. The CDR3 loop reads CSVTRETGANVLTF. The CDR3 DNA reads as TGCAGCGTGACCAGGGAAACTGGGGCCAACGTCCTGACTTTC.

This clone was observed once. The CDR3 protein is CASSLIQGDEQFF. In DNA, the CDR3 is TGTGCCAGCAGTTTAATCCAGGGGGATGAGCAGTTCTTC. The chain is built from TRBV27 and TRBJ2-1; 7 bases align to TRBD1. The junction had 3 bases not matched to a gene; V was cut back by 2 bases and J by 8 bases. CDR1 is MNHEY and CDR2 is SMNVEV in the germline V gene (reference sequence). CDR3 length: 13 residues.

This sequence joins TRBV18 and TRBJ1-1; D might be TRBD1 (5 bases). Between the trimmed V and J ends, which lost 3 bases and 7 bases, there was a span of 6 bases. The germline V gene has CDR1 KGHSH and CDR2 LQKENI. This CDR3 has 11 residues. The CDR3 region is CASSPQGEAFF. CDR3 nucleotides: TGTGCCAGCTCACCTCAGGGTGAAGCTTTCTTT.

The chain recombines TRBV5-6 with TRBJ2-7; a possible D gene is TRBD2 (5 bases). The V gene's germline CDR1 is SGHDT and CDR2 YYEEEE. Trimming took 0 bases from V and 0 from J, leaving 13 bases between them. The CDR3 sequence is 16 residues long. The CDR3 DNA is TGTGCCAGCAGCTTGGGGTTAGCGAGGGCCTCCTACGAGCAGTACTTC. It is translated as CASSLGLARASYEQYF.

The chain uses TRBV29-1 and TRBJ1-1; the match to TRBD1 covers 7 bases. The junction had 4 bases not matched to a gene; V was cut back by 7 bases and J by 2 bases. Germline V gene sequence: CDR1 SQVTM, CDR2 ANQGSEA. The CDR3 length is 12 residues. CDR3 loop: CSARTGNTEAFF. The CDR3 bases are TGCAGCGCCCGGACAGGCAACACTGAAGCTTTCTTT.

The CDR3 DNA reads as TGCAGCGTTGCCCGATTAGCGGACCGTAGCACAGATACGCAGTATTTT. It codes for CSVARLADRSTDTQYF. The chain recombines TRBV29-1 with TRBJ2-3; perhaps TRBD2 as D (6 bases). The CDR3 sequence is 16 residues long. Germline CDR1 is SQVTM and CDR2 is ANQGSEA. The V end was cut by 4 bases, the J end by 0 bases, with 17 bases between.

The rearrangement links TRBV27 to TRBJ1-5, with D unclear. Trimming pared 5 bases from V and 2 bases from J, leaving 16 bases between. Germline loops: CDR1 MNHEY, CDR2 SMNVEV (reference sequence). The CDR3 has 16 residues. Written as DNA, the CDR3 is TGTGCCAGCAGTCGCTGGACTGATGGTCGCAATCAGCCCCAGCATTTT. Amino acids: CASSRWTDGRNQPQHF.

The V call is TRBV5-1, the J call TRBJ1-2, with D possibly TRBD1 on 5 matching bases. Looked up from germline, CDR1 is SGHRS and CDR2 is YFSETQ. CDR3 length equals 13 residues. The ends were cut back, 4 bases at V and 5 bases at J, with 12 bases in the middle. The CDR3 DNA is TGCGCCAGCAGCGTGGGGGATGGGTATGGCTACACCTTC. Translating it yields CASSVGDGYGYTF.

V and J are TRBV6-5 and TRBJ1-5; D remains unclear. V lost 8 bases, J lost 4 bases, and 9 bases lay in between. This CDR3 contains 12 residues. Per the germline V gene, CDR1 is MNHEY and CDR2 is SVGAGI. The CDR3 sequence is CASGVGNQPQHF. The CDR3 DNA is TGTGCCAGCGGAGTAGGGAATCAGCCCCAGCATTTT.

The chain couples TRBV5-2 to TRBJ2-1; TRBD2 is the table's D call, not checked against the DNA. TRBV5-2 is reported as a pseudogene. The CDR3 runs to 15 residues. The CDR3 here is CASSDLAGMLGRQFF. DNA for the CDR3: TGTGCCAGCAGCGACCTAGCGGGTATGCTCGGTCGGCAGTTCTTC.

The chain carries TRBV27 and TRBJ2-7; 9 bases map to TRBD1. The V segment lost 5 bases and the J segment 3 bases; nucleotides outside the gene matches: 5. The CDR3 totals 14 residues. Per the germline V gene, CDR1 is MNHEY and CDR2 is SMNVEV (reference sequence). The chain's CDR3 is CASSPGQGFYEQYF. CDR3 sequence (DNA): TGTGCCAGCAGTCCGGGACAGGGATTCTACGAGCAGTACTTC.